This T cell receptor (beta chain) was obtained from a study of blood T cell repertoires in COVID-19. The wider study: Some COVID-19 samples were acute and others convalescent; all came from the United States, Italy and Spain. The cDNA or gDNA used as material had been derived from T cells, B-cell-depleted T cells, or PBMCs.

Assay used: immunoSEQ multiplex PCR; TCRdb lists only in-frame clones, some missing. The data contain around 290,000 clones, more than 85% of them singletons. Germline V gives CDR1 SNHLY, CDR2 FYNNEI. The germline V and J ends were trimmed by 9 bases and 0 bases, with 11 bases remaining between them. This CDR3 has 14 residues. The sequence was obtained from a man aged 40-50 years with acute or convalescent COVID-19. The rearrangement links TRBV2 to TRBJ2-2; D may be TRBD1 (5 bases). Specimen: peripheral blood. The CDR3 sequence is CASRGTANTGELFF. The CDR3 DNA reads as TGTGCCAGTAGGGGCACAGCGAACACCGGGGAGCTGTTTTTT.